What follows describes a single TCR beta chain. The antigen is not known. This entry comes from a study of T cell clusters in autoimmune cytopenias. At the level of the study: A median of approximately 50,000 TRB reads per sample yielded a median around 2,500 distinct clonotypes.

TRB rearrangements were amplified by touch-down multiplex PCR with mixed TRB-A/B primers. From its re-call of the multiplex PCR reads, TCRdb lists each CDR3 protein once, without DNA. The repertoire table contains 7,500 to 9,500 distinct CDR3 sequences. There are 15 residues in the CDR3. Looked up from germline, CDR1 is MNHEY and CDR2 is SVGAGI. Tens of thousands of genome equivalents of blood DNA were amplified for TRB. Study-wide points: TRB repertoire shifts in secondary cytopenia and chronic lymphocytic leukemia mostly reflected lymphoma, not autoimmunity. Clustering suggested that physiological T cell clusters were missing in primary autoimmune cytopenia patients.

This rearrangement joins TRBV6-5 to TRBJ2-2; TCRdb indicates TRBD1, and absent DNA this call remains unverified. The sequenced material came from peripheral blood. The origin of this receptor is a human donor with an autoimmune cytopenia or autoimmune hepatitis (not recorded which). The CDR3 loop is CASSPGGGTYGELFF.